The present T cell receptor (beta chain) was sequenced within a study of shared clonotypes between healthy human individuals. As concerns this clone: This sample also contains other DNA sequences that code for the same CDR3.

Method: immunoSEQ multiplex PCR; TCRdb's copy keeps in-frame clones and lacks some. The profile shows roughly 1,500,000 clones, 98% to 99% of them singletons. Sequencing was performed on naive CD4+ T cells sorted from blood. The subset is: CD45RA+ positively selected. This clonotype was obtained from a man aged 30 to 39 in good health.

The CDR3 sequence is CASSFGTDYEQYF. The DNA for the CDR3 is TGCGCCAGCAGCTTTGGGACAGACTACGAGCAGTACTTC. V is TRBV5-1 and J is TRBJ2-7; 7 bases are a match to TRBD1. Germline V gives CDR1 SGHRS, CDR2 YFSETQ. CDR3 size: 13 residues. The junction had 2 bases not matched to a gene; V was cut back by 2 bases and J by 3 bases. The variable domain in full, with the rest retrieved from reference TRBV5-1 and TRBJ2-7, is KAGVTQTPRYLIKTRGQQVTLSCSPISGHRSVSWYQQTPGQGLQFLFEYFSETQRNKGNFPGRFSGRQFSNSRSEMNVSTLELGDSALYLCASSFGTDYEQYFGPGTRLTVT.